This TCR beta chain was recovered during a study of T cell changes during pregnancy in multiple sclerosis. Only in-frame clones appear in the TCRdb table, and some are missing; sequencing was by immunoSEQ multiplex PCR. This repertoire shows 90,000 to 120,000 clones, almost 95% found once; its top ten account for roughly 1%. V gave up 8 bases and J gave up 2 bases; unmatched junction bases: 5. CDR3 length: 13 amino acids. Germline lookup yields CDR1 SGHNT and CDR2 YYREEE (reference sequence). The receptor's source is a female donor with multiple sclerosis, enrolled in a pregnancy study. The specimen was peripheral blood, collected before pregnancy. The chain couples TRBV5-4 to TRBJ2-5; 8 nucleotides match TRBD1. The CDR3 loop is CASRDRTQETQYF. In DNA form, the CDR3 reads TGTGCCAGTCGGGACAGGACACAAGAGACCCAGTACTTC. Full variable domain (outside the CDR3, taken from reference TRBV5-4 and TRBJ2-5): ETGVTQSPTHLIKTRGQQVTLRCSSQSGHNTVSWYQQALGQGPQFIFQYYREEENGRGNFPPRFSGLQFPNYSSELNVNALELDDSALYLCASRDRTQETQYFGPGTRLLVL.